Listed here is a single T cell receptor beta chain. Its antigen remains unknown. At one end, the junction sequence differs from germline, possibly due to a read error. According to the study, genomic DNA was the template for TCR beta VDJ and CDR3 profiling. TCRdb reprocessed the reads via MiXCR and lists one record per CDR3 protein. Of more than 150,000 distinct CDR3 sequences in the sample, more than 45% were seen once. The germline CDR1 and CDR2 sequences are LGHNA and YSLEER. The CDR3 runs 16 residues. The data are from a study of CD8+CD57+ T cells in acquired aplastic anemia. Findings and limits, study-wide: Patients and controls shared some 30 CD8+ CDR3 sequences, highly expressed in patients. Simpson's diversity of CD8+ cells was not significantly different in patients compared with controls.

By flow cytometry, patients selected for sequencing had shown an expansion of CD8+CD57+ cells. Patient blood was sampled before any therapy had been received. The source material was sorted CD4+, CD8+, or CD8+CD57+ T cells (not recorded which) from PBMCs. The TCR sequence derives from a human donor with aplastic anemia. V and J are TRBV4-3 and TRBJ2-5; 8 bases are shared with TRBD2. CDR3 nucleotides: TGCGCCGGCAGCCAAGCCTTGCGGGGGGCGGAGGAGACCCAGTACTTC. Translated: CAGSQALRGAEETQYF.